This T cell receptor (beta chain) was recovered during a study of T cell responses to AZD1222 COVID-19 vaccine. Study overall: Second-dose groups at about 4 or about 12 weeks were pooled.

As for this clone: Its cognate antigen is unknown.

Using immunoSEQ multiplex PCR, the repertoire was profiled, and TCRdb retains in-frame clones only, with some absent. This table holds over 110,000 clones, roughly nine tenths found once. With 6 bases removed from V and 0 bases from J, the gap between germline ends came to 12 bases. The CDR3 runs 15 residues. The germline CDR1 and CDR2 sequences are ENHRY and SYGVKD. Points from the study as a whole: Baseline seropositivity characterized only a handful of AZD1222 recipients. Among the donors, most were white British and more were female, and clonal diversity was possibly underestimated. Spike-specific TCR breadth and depth were elevated following two AZD1222 doses.

This chain uses TRBV10-3 with TRBJ1-3; perhaps TRBD1 as D (6 bases). Sample: peripheral blood, taken on day 0 of AZD1222 vaccination. This TCR was sampled from an adult in good health. DNA of the CDR3: TGTGCCATCAGGAGCAGGGGCTCCTCTGGAAACACCATATATTTT. It specifies CAIRSRGSSGNTIYF.